This T cell receptor beta chain came from a study of blood T cell repertoires in COVID-19. Study details: Samples came from the United States, Italy and Spain, spanning acute and convalescent COVID-19.

In the source study's methods: Amplification with reference gene primers provided the estimates of nucleated cell counts. This table comes from immunoSEQ multiplex PCR, and its TCRdb copy is limited to in-frame clones, with some not included. V and J calls and clone size are those listed in that table; D and trimming were worked out from the DNA. The sample consists of about 150,000 clones, about 80% of them appearing once. The CDR3 has 15 amino acids. The V gene's germline CDR1 is KGHDR and CDR2 SFDVKD. J gave up 7 bases and V 3 bases, and 6 bases lay outside the gene matches. The chain is built from TRBV24-1 and TRBJ2-1; the match to TRBD1 covers 9 bases. Sample: peripheral blood. The receptor was isolated from a human donor in a cohort sampled during active COVID-19. The CDR3, as DNA: TGTGCCACCAGTGATCCGGGACAGGGTGAGAATGAGCAGTTCTTC. It translates to CATSDPGQGENEQFF.